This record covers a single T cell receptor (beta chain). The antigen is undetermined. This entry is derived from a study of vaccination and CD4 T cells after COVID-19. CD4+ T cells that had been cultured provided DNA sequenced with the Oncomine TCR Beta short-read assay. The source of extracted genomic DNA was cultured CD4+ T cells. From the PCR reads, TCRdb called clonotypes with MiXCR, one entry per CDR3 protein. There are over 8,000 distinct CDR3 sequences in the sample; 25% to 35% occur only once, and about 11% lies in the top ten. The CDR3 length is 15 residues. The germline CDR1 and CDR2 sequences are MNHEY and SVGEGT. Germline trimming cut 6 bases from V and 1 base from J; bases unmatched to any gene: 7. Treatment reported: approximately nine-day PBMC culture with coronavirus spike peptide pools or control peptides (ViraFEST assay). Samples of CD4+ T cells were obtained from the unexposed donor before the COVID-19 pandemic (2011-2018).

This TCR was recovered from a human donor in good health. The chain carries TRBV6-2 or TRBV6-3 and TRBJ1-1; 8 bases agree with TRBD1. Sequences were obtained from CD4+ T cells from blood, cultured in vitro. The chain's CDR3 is CASSQRTGSNTEAFF. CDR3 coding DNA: TGTGCCAGCAGCCAGAGGACAGGGTCGAACACTGAAGCTTTCTTT.